This TCR beta chain emerged from a study of T cell responses to AZD1222 COVID-19 vaccine. TCRdb's copy holds only in-frame clones and misses some; the assay was immunoSEQ multiplex PCR. The top ten hold 4% to 5.5% of the sample, which has about 140,000 clones, roughly 92% seen once. Germline V gene data show CDR1 as SGHTA and CDR2 as FQGNSA. Trimming removed 5 bases from V and 11 bases from J, with 13 bases in between. CDR3 length: 12 amino acids. Here the sequenced sample was peripheral blood, taken on day 0 of AZD1222 vaccination. The chain uses TRBV7-2 and TRBJ1-5; D call uncertain. The receptor comes from an adult in good health. CDR3 DNA: TGTGCCAGCAGCCGGGGTAGTAGAGCCCAGCATTTT. Its protein product is CASSRGSRAQHF.